This T cell receptor beta chain was sequenced for a study of T cells in Graves' hyperthyroidism and ophthalmopathy. Findings and limits, study-wide: Among clonotypes expanded in thyroid above 0.001, most were also found in blood. The authors' 13 V-J model separated ophthalmopathy from stable hyperthyroidism.

Under 3 months was the duration of disease in ophthalmopathy patients, who also had a Clinical Activity Score of at least 3 and a NOSPECS grade of at least 4. The CDR3 is made up of 15 amino acids. From germline, CDR1 is SNHLY and CDR2 FYNNEI. V was cut by 7 bases and J by 0 bases, with 13 bases left in between. TCR beta CDR3 regions were amplified from RNA. HTBI primers were used for first-round RT-PCR of the TCR CDR3. TCRdb itself ran the multiplex PCR reads through MiXCR, one entry per CDR3 protein. This sample has 560,000 or so distinct CDR3 sequences, with 20% found just once. In regard to this clonotype: Its target is not known.

V and J are TRBV2 and TRBJ1-5; D remains unclear. The specimen was blood. This TCR derives from a man aged 35 to 55 with Graves' ophthalmopathy. The DNA of the CDR3 is TGTGCCAGCACCCGTGACAACTATAGCAATCAGCCCCAGCATTTT. It yields the protein CASTRDNYSNQPQHF.